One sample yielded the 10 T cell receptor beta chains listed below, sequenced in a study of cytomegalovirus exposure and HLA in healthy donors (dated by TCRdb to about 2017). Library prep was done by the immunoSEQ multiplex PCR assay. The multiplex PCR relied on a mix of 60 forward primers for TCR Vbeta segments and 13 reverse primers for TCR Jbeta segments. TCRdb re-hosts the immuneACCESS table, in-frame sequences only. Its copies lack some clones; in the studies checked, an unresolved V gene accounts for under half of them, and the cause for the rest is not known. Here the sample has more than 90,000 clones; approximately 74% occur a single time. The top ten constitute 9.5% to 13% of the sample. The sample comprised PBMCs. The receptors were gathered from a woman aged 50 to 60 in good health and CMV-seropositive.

CDR3 sequence (DNA): TGTGCCAGCAGTTTATACACAGGTCGCACAGATACGCAGTATTTT. Translation gives CASSLYTGRTDTQYF. The J gene is TRBJ2-3, the V gene TRBV27; D may be TRBD1 (5 bases). Between the trimmed V and J ends, which lost 1 base and 1 base, there was a span of 9 bases. The CDR3 loop spans 15 amino acids. Germline values: CDR1 MNHEY, CDR2 SMNVEV (reference sequence).

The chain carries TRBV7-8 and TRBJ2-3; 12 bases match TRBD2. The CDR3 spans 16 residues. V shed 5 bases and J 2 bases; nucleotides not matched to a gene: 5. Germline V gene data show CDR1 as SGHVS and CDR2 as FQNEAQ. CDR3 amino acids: CASSRASGRDTDTQYF. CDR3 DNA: TGTGCCAGCAGCAGAGCTAGCGGGAGGGACACAGATACGCAGTATTTT.

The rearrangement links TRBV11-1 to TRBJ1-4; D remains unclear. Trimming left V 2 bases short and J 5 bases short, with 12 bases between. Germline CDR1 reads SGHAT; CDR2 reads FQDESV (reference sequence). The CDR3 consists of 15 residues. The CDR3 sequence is CASSLLASRNEKLFF. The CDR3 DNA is TGTGCCAGCAGCTTATTAGCCAGCAGAAATGAAAAACTGTTTTTT.

CDR3 in DNA: TGTGCCATCTCCTCTGGGGCCAACGTCCTGACTTTC. Protein product: CAISSGANVLTF. This chain joins TRBV28 and TRBJ2-6; no definite D call. Trimming took 10 bases from V and 0 from J, leaving 4 bases between them. The CDR3 is 12 residues long. Germline values: CDR1 MDHEN, CDR2 SYDVKM.

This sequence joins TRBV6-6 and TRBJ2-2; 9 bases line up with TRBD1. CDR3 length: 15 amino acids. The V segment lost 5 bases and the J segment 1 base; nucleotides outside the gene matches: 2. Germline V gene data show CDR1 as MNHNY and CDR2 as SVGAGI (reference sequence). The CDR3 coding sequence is TGTGCCAGCAGTCCGGGACAGGGGAACACCGGGGAGCTGTTTTTT. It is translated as CASSPGQGNTGELFF.

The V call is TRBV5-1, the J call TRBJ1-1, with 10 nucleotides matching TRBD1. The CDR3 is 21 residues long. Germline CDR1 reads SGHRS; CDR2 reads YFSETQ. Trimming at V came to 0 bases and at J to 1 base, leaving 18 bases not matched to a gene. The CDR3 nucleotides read TGCGCCAGCAGCTTGGCATCGGACGGACAGGGGGGTTCCTTACGGAACACTGAAGCTTTCTTT. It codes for CASSLASDGQGGSLRNTEAFF.

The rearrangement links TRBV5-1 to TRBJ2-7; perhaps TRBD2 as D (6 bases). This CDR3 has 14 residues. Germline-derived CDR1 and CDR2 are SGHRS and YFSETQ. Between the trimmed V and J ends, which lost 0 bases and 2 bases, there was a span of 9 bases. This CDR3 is CASSLDSGPYEQYF. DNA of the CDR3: TGCGCCAGCAGCTTGGATAGCGGCCCCTACGAGCAGTACTTC. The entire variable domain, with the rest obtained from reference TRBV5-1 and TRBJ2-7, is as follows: KAGVTQTPRYLIKTRGQQVTLSCSPISGHRSVSWYQQTPGQGLQFLFEYFSETQRNKGNFPGRFSGRQFSNSRSEMNVSTLELGDSALYLCASSLDSGPYEQYFGPGTRLTVT.

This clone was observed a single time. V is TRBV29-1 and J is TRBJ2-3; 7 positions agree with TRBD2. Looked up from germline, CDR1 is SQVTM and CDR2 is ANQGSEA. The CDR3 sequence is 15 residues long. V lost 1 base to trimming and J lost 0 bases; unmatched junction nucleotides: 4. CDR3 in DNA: TGCAGCGTTGAAGGGAGCGGGATTAGCACAGATACGCAGTATTTT. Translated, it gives CSVEGSGISTDTQYF.

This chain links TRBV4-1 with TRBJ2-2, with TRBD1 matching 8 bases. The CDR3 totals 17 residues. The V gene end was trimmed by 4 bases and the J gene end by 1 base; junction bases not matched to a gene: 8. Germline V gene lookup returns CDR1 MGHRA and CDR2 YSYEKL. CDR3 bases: TGCGCCAGCAGCCCAGAATCCGGGACAGGGAACACCGGGGAGCTGTTTTTT. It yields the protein CASSPESGTGNTGELFF.

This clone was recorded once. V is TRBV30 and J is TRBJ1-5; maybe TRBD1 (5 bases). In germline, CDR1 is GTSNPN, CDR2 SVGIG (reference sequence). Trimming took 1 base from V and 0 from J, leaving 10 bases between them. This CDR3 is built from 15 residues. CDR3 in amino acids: CAWSEAGNSNQPQHF. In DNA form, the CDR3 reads TGTGCCTGGAGTGAGGCAGGGAATAGCAATCAGCCCCAGCATTTT. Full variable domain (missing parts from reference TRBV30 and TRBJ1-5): SQTIHQWPATLVQPVGSPLSLECTVEGTSNPNLYWYRQAAGRGLQLLFYSVGIGQISSEVPQNLSASRPQDRQFILSSKKLLLSDSGFYLCAWSEAGNSNQPQHFGDGTRLSIL.